This T cell receptor (beta chain) was retrieved from a study of shared T cell receptors in the human thymus (dated by TCRdb to 2020 to 2023). In the study overall: The study investigated the way shared, self-reactive T-cell receptor alpha chains are produced in the human thymus.

Library construction relied on the immunoSEQ multiplex PCR assay. TCRdb obtained this table from immuneACCESS and retained in-frame rearrangements with V and J assigned. These tables miss some clones; where compared with another copy, unresolved V genes account for less than half of the shortfall, and the remainder is unexplained. The sample table shows approximately 760,000 clones, and over 75% are seen once. The ten top clones hold roughly 0.01% of the sample. About this clone: Its antigen target is currently unknown. Per-nucleotide qualities are absent, and no much larger clonotype sits a single base away.

V is cut by 5 bases and J by 5 bases, and the space between the germline ends is 25 bases. For CDR1 and CDR2, the germline V gene lists SGHTA and FQGNSA. Spanning cysteine to phenylalanine, the CDR3 consists of 18 amino acids. The CDR3 DNA has 54 bases and is translated from base 1. The sample was also reused in another study, on human thymus T cells. As described in the second report: Donors were immunologically healthy infants undergoing open corrective cardiac surgery for congenital heart defects in Finland. Thymus tissue was obtained as surgical resects removed during corrective cardiac surgery. Biased V and J gene segment usage appeared to be present in both thymic and peripheral blood repertoires. Highly overlapping thymic TCR repertoires among unrelated individuals were reported in the related research. The study described the TCR alpha and beta repertoires in roughly 8 infant thymus samples and a few matching peripheral blood samples. The cohort included over five male and a couple of female infants, with donor ages spanning 7 to 244 days. After being mechanically released from the tissue, thymocytes were kept at -70 degrees C in pellets of 10-30 million cells. Genomic DNA was extracted from frozen cell pellets with a QIAsymphony instrument. The immunoSEQ multiplex PCR assay was used to amplify the TCRB and TCRAD loci from a standardized quantity of quality-controlled genomic DNA. Amplicons spanned the V(D)J region at a length sufficient to cover the CDR3 and identify V and J genes. Through the commercial immunoSEQ service, the amplicons were sequenced on an Illumina platform. Corrections for primer bias and sequencing errors followed previously described methods, while TCRAD and TCRB definitions were based on the IMGT database. Analysis of the repertoires was done with immunoSEQ Analyzer 3.0 and VDJTools and included basic statistics, V/J segment usage, diversity estimates, rarefaction and pairwise overlap. Diversity was estimated with Chao1, ChaoE, Efron-Thisted, Shannon and inverse Simpson indices, and also on datasets down-sampled to the smallest sample. Repertoire overlap used strict matching of CDR3 nucleotide sequence, V gene and J gene, with Jaccard-based multidimensional scaling clustering. On average, thymus samples gave 650,000 to 1,000,000 unique TCRB clonotypes, whereas blood samples gave roughly 84,000.

The source is a girl under three years old with a congenital heart defect. Donor details come from another sample of the same person, matched by shared clones. Rearrangement joined TRBV7-2 to TRBJ1-5; D gene: possibly TRBD1, on 5 matching bases. The specimen was thymocytes. At the DNA level, the sequence is TGTGCCAGCAGCCAAATGGTAGGGGTAGACCTCGTCCATCAGCCCCAGCATTTT. The encoded protein is CASSQMVGVDLVHQPQHF.